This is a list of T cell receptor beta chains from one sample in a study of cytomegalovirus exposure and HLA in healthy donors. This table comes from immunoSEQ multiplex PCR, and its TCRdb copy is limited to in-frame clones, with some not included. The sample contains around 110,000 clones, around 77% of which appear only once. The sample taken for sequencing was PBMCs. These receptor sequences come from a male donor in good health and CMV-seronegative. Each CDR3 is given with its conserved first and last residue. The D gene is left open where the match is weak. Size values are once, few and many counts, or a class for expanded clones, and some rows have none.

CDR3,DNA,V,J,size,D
CASSPPGQAQETQYF,TGTGCCAGCAGCCCGCCGGGACAGGCTCAAGAGACCCAGTACTTC,TRBV5-4,TRBJ2-5,.,TRBD1
CAWSTGTSGSKNIQYF,TGTGCCTGGAGCACCGGGACTAGCGGGTCCAAAAACATTCAGTACTTC,TRBV30,TRBJ2-4,.,TRBD2
CASRLAPSRTYEQYF,TGTGCCAGCAGGCTCGCCCCTAGCCGAACCTACGAGCAGTACTTC,TRBV25-1,TRBJ2-7,.,.
CASSWDYNYEQYF,TGTGCCAGCAGTTGGGACTACAACTACGAGCAGTACTTC,TRBV5-4,TRBJ2-7,few,TRBD2
CAWSVPSGIQETQYF,TGTGCCTGGAGTGTGCCTAGCGGTATCCAAGAGACCCAGTACTTC,TRBV30,TRBJ2-5,.,TRBD2
CASSLIRGNGYEQYF,TGTGCCAGCAGCCTAATTCGAGGCAACGGATACGAGCAGTACTTC,TRBV7-8,TRBJ2-7,.,.
CSVDMSQETQYF,TGCAGCGTTGATATGTCTCAAGAGACCCAGTACTTC,TRBV29-1,TRBJ2-5,.,.
CASSVASRALTGELFF,TGTGCCAGCAGCGTAGCTAGCAGAGCTTTGACCGGGGAGCTGTTTTTT,TRBV9,TRBJ2-2,.,.
CASSQEGRDRINYGYTF,TGCGCCAGCAGCCAAGAGGGAAGGGACAGAATTAACTATGGCTACACCTTC,TRBV4-1,TRBJ1-2,.,TRBD1
CASSLRASGSSYNEQFF,TGCGCCAGCAGCTTGCGGGCTAGCGGGAGCTCCTACAATGAGCAGTTCTTC,TRBV5-1,TRBJ2-1,once,TRBD2
CASSLNTGDTQYF,TGTGCCAGCAGCTTAAACACGGGAGATACGCAGTATTTT,TRBV7-9,TRBJ2-3,.,.
CASSLSSQGSTGELFF,TGCGCCAGCAGCTTGTCGTCGCAGGGAAGCACCGGGGAGCTGTTTTTT,TRBV5-1,TRBJ2-2,.,.
CASSWITPSSGANVLTF,TGCGCCAGCAGCTGGATCACACCTAGCTCTGGGGCCAACGTCCTGACTTTC,TRBV5-1,TRBJ2-6,.,.
CASAQSMNTEAFF,TGTGCCAGCGCACAGAGCATGAACACTGAAGCTTTCTTT,TRBV18,TRBJ1-1,.,.
CASSPLPTSGPYEQYF,TGTGCCAGCAGCCCCTTGCCTACTAGCGGTCCCTACGAGCAGTACTTC,TRBV5-4,TRBJ2-7,.,TRBD2
CAWSVLRQPTNYGYTF,TGTGCCTGGAGTGTACTGAGACAGCCCACTAACTATGGCTACACCTTC,TRBV30,TRBJ1-2,.,.
CASSVKRVGADTQYF,TGTGCCAGCAGTGTAAAGCGGGTTGGGGCAGATACGCAGTATTTT,TRBV27,TRBJ2-3,once,.
CASRPGQDFNQPQHF,TGTGCCAGCAGGCCGGGACAAGATTTCAATCAGCCCCAGCATTTT,TRBV6-6,TRBJ1-5,.,.
CASSQGLQGTTDTQYF,TGTGCCAGCAGCCAGGGACTCCAGGGAACCACAGATACGCAGTATTTT,TRBV11-3,TRBJ2-3,.,.
CASSYLKQGAAFF,TGTGCCAGCAGTTACCTCAAACAGGGGGCAGCTTTCTTT,TRBV6-5,TRBJ1-1,.,TRBD1